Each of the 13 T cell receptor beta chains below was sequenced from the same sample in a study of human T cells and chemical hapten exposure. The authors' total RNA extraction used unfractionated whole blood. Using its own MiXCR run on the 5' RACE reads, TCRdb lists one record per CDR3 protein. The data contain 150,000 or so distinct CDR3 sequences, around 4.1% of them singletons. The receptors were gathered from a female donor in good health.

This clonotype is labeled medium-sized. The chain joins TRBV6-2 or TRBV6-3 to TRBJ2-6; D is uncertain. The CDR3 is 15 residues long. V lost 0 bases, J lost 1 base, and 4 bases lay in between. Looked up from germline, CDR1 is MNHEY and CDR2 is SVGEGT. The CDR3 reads CASSYSASGANVLTF. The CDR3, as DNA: TGTGCCAGCAGTTACTCAGCGTCTGGGGCCAACGTCCTGACTTTC.

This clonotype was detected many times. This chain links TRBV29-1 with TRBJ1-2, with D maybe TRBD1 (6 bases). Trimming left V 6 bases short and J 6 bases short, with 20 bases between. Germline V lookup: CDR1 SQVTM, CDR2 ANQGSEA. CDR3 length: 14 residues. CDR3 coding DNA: TGCAGCGTCCGCCCGGACAGCGTACGGAATGGCTACACCTTC. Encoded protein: CSVRPDSVRNGYTF.

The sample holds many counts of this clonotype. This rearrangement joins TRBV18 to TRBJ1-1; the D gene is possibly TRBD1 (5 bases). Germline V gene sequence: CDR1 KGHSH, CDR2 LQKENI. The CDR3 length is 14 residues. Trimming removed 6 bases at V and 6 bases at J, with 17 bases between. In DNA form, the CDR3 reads TGTGCCAGCTCCCCTAAAAAGGGGTGGGCTGAAGCTTTCTTT. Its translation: CASSPKKGWAEAFF.

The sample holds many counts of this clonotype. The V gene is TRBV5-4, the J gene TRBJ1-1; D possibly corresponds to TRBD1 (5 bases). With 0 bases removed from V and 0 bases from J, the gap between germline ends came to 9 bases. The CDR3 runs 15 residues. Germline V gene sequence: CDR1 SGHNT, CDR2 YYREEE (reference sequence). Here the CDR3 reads CASSLGGGMNTEAFF. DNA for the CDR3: TGTGCCAGCAGCTTGGGTGGGGGGATGAACACTGAAGCTTTCTTT.

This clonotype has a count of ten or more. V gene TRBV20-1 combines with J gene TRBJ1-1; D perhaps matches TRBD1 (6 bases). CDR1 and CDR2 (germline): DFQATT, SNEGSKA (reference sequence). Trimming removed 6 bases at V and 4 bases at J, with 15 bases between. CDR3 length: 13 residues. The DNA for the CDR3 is TGCAGTGCAACGACAGGACGGGGCACTGAAGCTTTCTTT. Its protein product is CSATTGRGTEAFF.

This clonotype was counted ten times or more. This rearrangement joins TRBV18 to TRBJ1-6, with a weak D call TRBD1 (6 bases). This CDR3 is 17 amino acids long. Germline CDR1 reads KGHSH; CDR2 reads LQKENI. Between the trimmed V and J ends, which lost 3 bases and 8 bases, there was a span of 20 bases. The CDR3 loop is CASSPDQGRPKDSPLHF. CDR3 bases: TGTGCCAGCTCACCGGACCAGGGGCGCCCAAAGGATTCACCCCTCCACTTT.

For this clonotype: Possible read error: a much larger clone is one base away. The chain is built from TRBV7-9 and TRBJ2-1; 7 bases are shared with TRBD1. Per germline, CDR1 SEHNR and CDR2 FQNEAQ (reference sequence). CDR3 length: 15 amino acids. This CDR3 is CDSSSEGAFYNEQFF. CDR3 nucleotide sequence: TGTGACAGCAGCAGTGAGGGGGCGTTCTACAATGAGCAGTTCTTC.

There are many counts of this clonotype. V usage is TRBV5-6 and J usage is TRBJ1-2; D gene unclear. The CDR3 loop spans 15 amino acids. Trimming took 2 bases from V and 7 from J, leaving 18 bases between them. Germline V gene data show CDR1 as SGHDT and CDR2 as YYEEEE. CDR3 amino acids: CASSLPAITRLGYTF. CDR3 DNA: TGTGCCAGCAGCTTACCCGCAATAACCCGCCTTGGCTACACCTTC.

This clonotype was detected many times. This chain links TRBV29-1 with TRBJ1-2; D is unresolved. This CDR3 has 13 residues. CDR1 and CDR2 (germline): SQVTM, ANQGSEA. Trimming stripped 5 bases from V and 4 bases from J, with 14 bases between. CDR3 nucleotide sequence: TGCAGCGTTTCCCTCGGACGGCCCTATGGCTACACCTTC. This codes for CSVSLGRPYGYTF.

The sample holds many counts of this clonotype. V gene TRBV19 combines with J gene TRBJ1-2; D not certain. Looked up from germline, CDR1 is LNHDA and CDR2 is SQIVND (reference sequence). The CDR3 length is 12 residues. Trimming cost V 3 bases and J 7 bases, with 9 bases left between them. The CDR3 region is CASSMDLLGYTF. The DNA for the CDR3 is TGTGCCAGTAGTATGGACCTCCTTGGCTACACCTTC.

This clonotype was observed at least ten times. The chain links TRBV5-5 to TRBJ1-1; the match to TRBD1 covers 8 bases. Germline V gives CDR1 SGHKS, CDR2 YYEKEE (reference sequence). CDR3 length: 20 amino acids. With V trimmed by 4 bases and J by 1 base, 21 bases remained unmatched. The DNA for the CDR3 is TGTGCCAGCAGCCTCGCTCGAGGGGCAGGGGGCGGGTTGGGGAACACTGAAGCTTTCTTT. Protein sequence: CASSLARGAGGGLGNTEAFF.

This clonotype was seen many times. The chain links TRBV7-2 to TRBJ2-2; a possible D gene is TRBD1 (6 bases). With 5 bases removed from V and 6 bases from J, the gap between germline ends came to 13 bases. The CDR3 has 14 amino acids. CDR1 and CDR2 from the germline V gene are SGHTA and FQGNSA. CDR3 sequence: CASSSQGQPGELFF. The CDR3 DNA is TGTGCCAGCAGCAGCCAAGGACAGCCCGGGGAGCTGTTTTTT.

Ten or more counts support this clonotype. The CDR3 loop reads CASGPAGGQDTQYF. In nucleotides, the CDR3 is TGTGCCAGCGGCCCAGCGGGGGGGCAGGATACGCAGTATTTT. The rearrangement links TRBV7-2 to TRBJ2-3; 10 positions agree with TRBD2. V shed 8 bases and J 6 bases; nucleotides not matched to a gene: 8. The CDR3 has 14 residues. Germline V gene sequence: CDR1 SGHTA, CDR2 FQGNSA.